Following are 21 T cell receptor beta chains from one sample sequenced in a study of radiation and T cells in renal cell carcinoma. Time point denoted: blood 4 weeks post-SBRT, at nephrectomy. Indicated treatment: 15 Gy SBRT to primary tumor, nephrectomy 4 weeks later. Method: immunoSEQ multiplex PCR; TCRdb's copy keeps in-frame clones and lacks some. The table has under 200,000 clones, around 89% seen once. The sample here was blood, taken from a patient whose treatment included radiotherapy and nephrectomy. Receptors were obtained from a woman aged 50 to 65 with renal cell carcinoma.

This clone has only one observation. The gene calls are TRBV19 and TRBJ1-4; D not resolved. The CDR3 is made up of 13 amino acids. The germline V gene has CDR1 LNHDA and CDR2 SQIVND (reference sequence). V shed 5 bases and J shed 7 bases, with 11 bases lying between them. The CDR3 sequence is CASSALKGEKLFF. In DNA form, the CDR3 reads TGTGCCAGTAGTGCCCTAAAAGGTGAAAAACTGTTTTTT.

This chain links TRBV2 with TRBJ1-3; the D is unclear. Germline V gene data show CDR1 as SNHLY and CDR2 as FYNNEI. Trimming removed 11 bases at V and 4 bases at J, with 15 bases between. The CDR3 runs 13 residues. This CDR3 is CAGVTPIGNTIYF. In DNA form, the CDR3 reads TGTGCCGGCGTAACTCCAATCGGAAACACCATATATTTT.

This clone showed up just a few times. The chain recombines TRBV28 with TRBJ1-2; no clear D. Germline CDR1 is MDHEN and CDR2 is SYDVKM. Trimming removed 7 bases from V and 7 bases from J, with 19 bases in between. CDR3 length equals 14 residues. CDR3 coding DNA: TGTGCCAGCACTCTCCTCCGGGCCCCGGGTGGCTACACCTTC. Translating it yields CASTLLRAPGGYTF.

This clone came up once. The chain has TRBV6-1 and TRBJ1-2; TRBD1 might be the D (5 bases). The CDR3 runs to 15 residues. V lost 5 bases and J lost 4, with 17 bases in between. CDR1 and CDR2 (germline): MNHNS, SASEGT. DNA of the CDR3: TGTGCCAGCAGTAACAGGAATCTAAGAGGCTATGGCTACACCTTC. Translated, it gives CASSNRNLRGYGYTF.

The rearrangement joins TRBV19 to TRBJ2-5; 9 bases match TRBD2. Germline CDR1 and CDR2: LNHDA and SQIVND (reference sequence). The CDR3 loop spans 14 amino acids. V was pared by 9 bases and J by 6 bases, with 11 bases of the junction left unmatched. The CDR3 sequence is CASTNGGGAKTQYF. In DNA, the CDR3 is TGTGCCAGCACCAATGGCGGGGGGGCGAAGACCCAGTACTTC.

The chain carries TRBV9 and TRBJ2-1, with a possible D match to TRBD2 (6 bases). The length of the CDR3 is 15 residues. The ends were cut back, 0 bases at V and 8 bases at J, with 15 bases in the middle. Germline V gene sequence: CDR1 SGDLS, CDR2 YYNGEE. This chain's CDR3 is CASSVGPGDVYEQFF. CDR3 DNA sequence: TGTGCCAGCAGCGTAGGTCCGGGGGACGTTTATGAGCAGTTCTTC.

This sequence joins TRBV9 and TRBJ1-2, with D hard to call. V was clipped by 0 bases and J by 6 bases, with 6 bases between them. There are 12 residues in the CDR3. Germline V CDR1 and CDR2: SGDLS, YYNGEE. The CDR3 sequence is CASSVAENGYTF. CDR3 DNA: TGTGCCAGCAGCGTAGCGGAGAATGGCTACACCTTC.

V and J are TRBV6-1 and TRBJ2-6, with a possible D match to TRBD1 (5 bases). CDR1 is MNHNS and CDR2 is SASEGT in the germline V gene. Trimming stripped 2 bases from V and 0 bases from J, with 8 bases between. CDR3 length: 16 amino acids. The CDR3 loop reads CASSEPGRSGANVLTF. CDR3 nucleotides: TGTGCCAGCAGTGAACCAGGGCGCTCTGGGGCCAACGTCCTGACTTTC.

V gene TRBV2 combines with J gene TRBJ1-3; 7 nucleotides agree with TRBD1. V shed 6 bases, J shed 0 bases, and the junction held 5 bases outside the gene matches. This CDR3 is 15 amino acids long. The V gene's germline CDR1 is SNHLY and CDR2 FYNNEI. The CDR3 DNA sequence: TGTGCCAGCAGGGGGACAGTTCGCTCTGGAAACACCATATATTTT. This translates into CASRGTVRSGNTIYF.

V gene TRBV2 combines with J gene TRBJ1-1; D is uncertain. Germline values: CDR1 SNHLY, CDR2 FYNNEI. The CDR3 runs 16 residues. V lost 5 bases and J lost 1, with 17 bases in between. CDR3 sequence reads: CASSLPGPPPNTEAFF. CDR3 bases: TGTGCCAGCAGTCTCCCCGGCCCTCCCCCGAACACTGAAGCTTTCTTT.

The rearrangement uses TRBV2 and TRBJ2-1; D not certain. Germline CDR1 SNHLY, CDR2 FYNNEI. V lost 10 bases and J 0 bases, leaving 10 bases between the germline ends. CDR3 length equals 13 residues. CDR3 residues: CATPTDSYNEQFF. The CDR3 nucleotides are TGTGCCACCCCAACGGACTCCTACAATGAGCAGTTCTTC.

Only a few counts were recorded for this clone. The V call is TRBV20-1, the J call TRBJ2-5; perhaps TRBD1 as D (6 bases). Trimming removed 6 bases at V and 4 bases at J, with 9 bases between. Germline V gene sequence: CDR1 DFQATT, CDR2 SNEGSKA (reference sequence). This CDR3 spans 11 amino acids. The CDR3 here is CSAARGETQYF. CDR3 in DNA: TGCAGTGCCGCCAGGGGAGAGACCCAGTACTTC.

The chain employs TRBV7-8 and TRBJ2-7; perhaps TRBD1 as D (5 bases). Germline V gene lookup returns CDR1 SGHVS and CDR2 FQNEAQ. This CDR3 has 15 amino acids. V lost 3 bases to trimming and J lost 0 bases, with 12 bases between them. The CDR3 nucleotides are TGTGCCAGCAGCTTGATCTCCACAGGCTCCTACGAGCAGTACTTC. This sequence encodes CASSLISTGSYEQYF.

This CDR3 reads CASSLTQGETQYF. CDR3 DNA: TGTGCCAGCAGCTTAACTCAGGGGGAGACCCAGTACTTC. The chain couples TRBV11-3 to TRBJ2-5; possible D gene TRBD1, 6 bases. The germline gives CDR1 SGHNT, CDR2 YENEEA. The CDR3 has 13 amino acids. V shed 2 bases and J shed 5 bases, with 9 bases lying between them. The entire variable domain, with the rest obtained from reference TRBV11-3 and TRBJ2-5, is as follows: EAGVVQSPRYKIIEKKQPVAFWCNPISGHNTLYWYLQNLGQGPELLIRYENEEAVDDSQLPKDRFSAERLKGVDSTLKIQPAELGDSAVYLCASSLTQGETQYFGPGTRLLVL.

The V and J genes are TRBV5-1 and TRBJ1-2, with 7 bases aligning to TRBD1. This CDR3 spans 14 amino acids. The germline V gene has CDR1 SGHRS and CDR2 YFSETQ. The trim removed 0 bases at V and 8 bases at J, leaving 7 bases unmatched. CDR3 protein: CASSLEGAGEGYTF. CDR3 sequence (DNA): TGCGCCAGCAGCTTGGAGGGGGCAGGGGAAGGCTACACCTTC.

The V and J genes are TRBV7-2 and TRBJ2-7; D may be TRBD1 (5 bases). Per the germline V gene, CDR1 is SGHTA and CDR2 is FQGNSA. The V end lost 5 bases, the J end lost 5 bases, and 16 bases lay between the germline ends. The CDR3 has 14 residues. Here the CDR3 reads CASSPPGNRHEQYF. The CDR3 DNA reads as TGTGCCAGCAGCCCCCCAGGGAATCGGCACGAGCAGTACTTC. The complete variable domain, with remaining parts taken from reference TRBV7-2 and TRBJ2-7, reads GAGVSQSPSNKVTEKGKDVELRCDPISGHTALYWYRQSLGQGLEFLIYFQGNSAPDKSGLPSDRFSAERTGGSVSTLTIQRTQQEDSAVYLCASSPPGNRHEQYFGPGTRLTVT.

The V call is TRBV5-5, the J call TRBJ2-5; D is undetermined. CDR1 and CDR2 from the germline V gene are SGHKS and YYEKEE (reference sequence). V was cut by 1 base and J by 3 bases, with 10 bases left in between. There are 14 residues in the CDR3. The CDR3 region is CASSLLTIKETQYF. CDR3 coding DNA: TGTGCCAGCAGCTTGCTGACGATTAAAGAGACCCAGTACTTC.

The CDR3 loop reads CASSLVGTGPNYGYTF. As DNA, the CDR3 is TGTGCCAGCAGCTTGGTCGGGACAGGGCCTAACTATGGCTACACCTTC. V gene TRBV5-5 combines with J gene TRBJ1-2; 9 bases match TRBD1. CDR3 length: 16 amino acids. The V segment lost 0 bases and the J segment 0 bases; nucleotides outside the gene matches: 3. Germline lookup yields CDR1 SGHKS and CDR2 YYEKEE (reference sequence).

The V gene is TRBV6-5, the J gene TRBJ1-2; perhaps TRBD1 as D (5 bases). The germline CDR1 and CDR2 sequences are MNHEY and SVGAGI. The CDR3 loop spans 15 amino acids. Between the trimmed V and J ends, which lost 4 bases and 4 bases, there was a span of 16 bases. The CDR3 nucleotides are TGTGCCAGCAGTTCTACAGGTCAGCGGGGCTATGGCTACACCTTC. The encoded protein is CASSSTGQRGYGYTF.

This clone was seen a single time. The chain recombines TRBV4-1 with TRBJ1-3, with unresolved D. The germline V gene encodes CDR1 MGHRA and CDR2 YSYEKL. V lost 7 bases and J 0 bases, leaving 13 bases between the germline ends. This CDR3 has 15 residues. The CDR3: CASTPGGASGNTIYF. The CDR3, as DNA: TGCGCCAGCACCCCCGGTGGTGCCTCTGGAAACACCATATATTTT.

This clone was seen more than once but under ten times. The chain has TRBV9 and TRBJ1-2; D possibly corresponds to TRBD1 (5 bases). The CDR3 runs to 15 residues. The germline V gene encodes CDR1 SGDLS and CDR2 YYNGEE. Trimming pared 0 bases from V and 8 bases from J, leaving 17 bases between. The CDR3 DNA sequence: TGTGCCAGCAGCGTAGGCGGCAGGGAAAGAGGAGGCTACACCTTC. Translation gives CASSVGGRERGGYTF.